One and the same sample provided the 13 T cell receptor beta chains below, sequenced in a study of technical replicates of blood from a handful of donors. This table comes from immunoSEQ multiplex PCR, and its TCRdb copy is limited to in-frame clones, with some not included. The data hold 60,000 to 80,000 clones, with 89% observed a single time. The sample taken for sequencing was PBMCs. These receptors originate from a human donor in good health. Some clones in this sample may be carry-over from other donors' samples.

The chain combines TRBV18 with TRBJ1-2; TRBD1 aligns across 10 bases. Germline-derived CDR1 and CDR2 are KGHSH and LQKENI. J was trimmed by 5 bases and V by 3 bases; bases with no gene match: 12. CDR3 length: 17 residues. CDR3 coding DNA: TGTGCCAGCTCACCGCAGAGACAGGGGGCGCAGAGGTATGGCTACACCTTC. This translates into CASSPQRQGAQRYGYTF.

In its sample, this clone was seen once. This chain connects TRBV4-3 to TRBJ2-3; D unresolved. The CDR3 covers 15 residues. The V gene lost 1 base and the J gene lost 1 base, with 9 bases spanning the gap. Germline-derived CDR1 and CDR2 are LGHNA and YSLEER. The CDR3 loop reads CASSQVSRGTDTQYF. The DNA of the CDR3 is TGCGCCAGCAGCCAAGTGTCACGGGGCACAGATACGCAGTATTTT.

The chain employs TRBV9 and TRBJ1-1, with 7 positions matching TRBD1. From germline, CDR1 is SGDLS and CDR2 YYNGEE. CDR3 length: 15 residues. V was clipped by 5 bases and J by 0 bases; unmatched bases: 7. CDR3 in amino acids: CASRRSDRVNTEAFF. The CDR3 nucleotides are TGTGCCAGCAGGCGTTCCGACAGGGTGAACACTGAAGCTTTCTTT. Combining the CDR3 with reference TRBV9 and TRBJ1-1 gives the whole variable domain DSGVTQTPKHLITATGQRVTLRCSPRSGDLSVYWYQQSLDQGLQFLIQYYNGEERAKGNILERFSAQQFPDLHSELNLSSLELGDSALYFCASRRSDRVNTEAFFGQGTRLTVV.

The rearrangement links TRBV27 to TRBJ2-7; 7 bases are a match to TRBD1. J gave up 3 bases and V 2 bases, and 7 bases lay outside the gene matches. The CDR3 has 15 amino acids. Germline V gives CDR1 MNHEY, CDR2 SMNVEV (reference sequence). CDR3 nucleotide sequence: TGTGCCAGCAGTTTAAGCTCCGGGACAGTCTACGAGCAGTACTTC. Encoded protein: CASSLSSGTVYEQYF.

This clone has a single count. The chain uses TRBV7-7 and TRBJ2-1; D might be TRBD2 (5 bases). The germline V gene has CDR1 SSHAT and CDR2 FNYEAQ (reference sequence). The CDR3 is 15 residues long. Trimming stripped 3 bases from V and 0 bases from J, with 9 bases between. The chain's CDR3 is CASSLGESSYNEQFF. In DNA form, the CDR3 reads TGTGCCAGCAGCTTGGGAGAAAGCTCCTACAATGAGCAGTTCTTC.

This clone was seen just once. This chain links TRBV30 with TRBJ2-3; 8 positions agree with TRBD2. Germline lookup yields CDR1 GTSNPN and CDR2 SVGIG (reference sequence). Unmatched junction bases numbered 2, after V lost 4 bases and J lost 2 bases. The CDR3 covers 13 residues. The CDR3 protein is CAWTSGSTDTQYF. CDR3 nucleotides: TGTGCCTGGACTAGCGGGTCCACAGATACGCAGTATTTT.

The chain joins TRBV2 to TRBJ2-7; no firm D call. V was trimmed by 0 bases and J by 4 bases, leaving 7 bases between them. CDR1 is SNHLY, CDR2 FYNNEI, per germline. The length of the CDR3 is 13 residues. CDR3 loop: CASSEAGLYEQYF. The CDR3 DNA sequence: TGTGCCAGCAGTGAAGCGGGCCTTTACGAGCAGTACTTC.

This chain links TRBV5-4 with TRBJ1-3; D not resolved. The CDR3 loop spans 15 amino acids. Trimming left V 0 bases short and J 2 bases short, with 9 bases between. The V gene's germline CDR1 is SGHNT and CDR2 YYREEE (reference sequence). The CDR3 bases are TGTGCCAGCAGCTTGGATTTGGCAGCTGGAAACACCATATATTTT. This codes for CASSLDLAAGNTIYF.

J is TRBJ1-2 and V is TRBV18; tentatively, D is TRBD1 (6 bases). Germline V CDR1 and CDR2: KGHSH, LQKENI. The CDR3 has 13 amino acids. V dropped 5 bases and J dropped 6 bases, with 13 bases sitting between them. The CDR3 here is CASSYSTGDGYTF. The CDR3, as DNA: TGTGCCAGCTCATACTCGACAGGAGATGGCTACACCTTC.

In its sample, this clone was seen once. The V call is TRBV5-4, the J call TRBJ2-7, with 7 bases lining up with TRBD2. Per germline, CDR1 SGHNT and CDR2 YYREEE (reference sequence). After removal of 1 base from V and 2 bases from J, the junction contained 3 bases not matched to a gene. This CDR3 is 14 amino acids long. The CDR3 region is CASSLSGNPYEQYF. Here the CDR3 DNA reads TGTGCCAGCAGCTTGAGCGGGAACCCCTACGAGCAGTACTTC. Drawing the rest from reference TRBV5-4 and TRBJ2-7, the complete variable domain is ETGVTQSPTHLIKTRGQQVTLRCSSQSGHNTVSWYQQALGQGPQFIFQYYREEENGRGNFPPRFSGLQFPNYSSELNVNALELDDSALYLCASSLSGNPYEQYFGPGTRLTVT.

The chain uses TRBV4-2 and TRBJ2-1, with 8 bases that match TRBD2. J lost 2 bases, V lost 4 bases, and 7 bases had no gene match. CDR1 LGHNA and CDR2 YNFKEQ come from the germline V gene. There are 16 residues in the CDR3. The CDR3 protein is CASSPQAGVAYNEQFF. CDR3 DNA sequence: TGTGCCAGCAGCCCACAAGCGGGAGTGGCCTACAATGAGCAGTTCTTC.

The chain couples TRBV6-6 to TRBJ2-7; 7 bases align to TRBD1. This CDR3 is built from 13 residues. Trimming removed 9 bases from V and 9 bases from J; junction bases left unmatched: 14. The germline V gene has CDR1 MNHNY and CDR2 SVGAGI (reference sequence). DNA of the CDR3: TGTGCCAGTCGACAGGGCGCTAGAGGTAGGCAGTACTTC. Its protein is CASRQGARGRQYF.

CDR3: CASSSTRGAEQYF. CDR3 in DNA: TGTGCCAGCAGTTCCACCAGGGGCGCTGAGCAGTACTTC. The chain joins TRBV7-6 to TRBJ2-7; TRBD1 might be the D (6 bases). The CDR3 is 13 residues long. Per the germline V gene, CDR1 is SGHVS and CDR2 is FNYEAQ. Trimming removed 6 bases at V and 7 bases at J, with 16 bases between.